This entry concerns a single TCR beta chain. Its antigen is unidentified. Germline-derived CDR1 and CDR2 are SGHTA and FQGNSA. This CDR3 is 14 amino acids long. Trimming cost V 5 bases and J 7 bases, with 12 bases left between them. This specimen belongs to a study of regulatory T cells in long-lasting Graves disease. Time point in this sample: persistent/refractory GD, antithyroid drugs over 5 years with positive TRAb. Preparation of the TCR library used RNA extracted from PBMCs. The authors drew patients from an endocrinology department in Xi'an, China. Study-wide findings and caveats: TCR diversity was lower in persistent than newly diagnosed Graves' disease. The study found TRBV28, TRBJ1-2 and TRBJ2-5 favored in persistent disease. Study was limited to peripheral blood, excluding thyroid tissue.

Assembly of TCR beta libraries relied on iRepertoire HTBI primers together with Arm-PCR of CDR3 regions. TCRdb redid the calling of the multiplex PCR reads with MiXCR, one entry per CDR3 protein. The table includes about 470,000 distinct CDR3 sequences, about a fifth detected once. The origin of this receptor is a female donor with Graves disease. The sequences come from peripheral blood mononuclear cells (PBMCs), collected when the disease was refractory, from a patient treated with antithyroid drugs. The V gene is TRBV7-2, the J gene TRBJ1-6; a possible D gene is TRBD1 (6 bases). The CDR3 is CASSHPGHNSPLHF. CDR3 DNA sequence: TGTGCCAGCAGCCACCCGGGACACAATTCACCCCTCCACTTT.